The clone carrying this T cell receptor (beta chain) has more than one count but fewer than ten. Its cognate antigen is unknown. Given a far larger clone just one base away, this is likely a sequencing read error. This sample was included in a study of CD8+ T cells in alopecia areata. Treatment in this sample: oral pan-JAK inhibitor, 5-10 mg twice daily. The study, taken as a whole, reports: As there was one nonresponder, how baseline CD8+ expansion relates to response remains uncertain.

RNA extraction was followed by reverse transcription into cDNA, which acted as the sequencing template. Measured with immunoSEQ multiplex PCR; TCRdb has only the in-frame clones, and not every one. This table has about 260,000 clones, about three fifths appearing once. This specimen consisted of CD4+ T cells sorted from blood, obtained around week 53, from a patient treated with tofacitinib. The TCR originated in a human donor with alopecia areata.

The CDR3 DNA sequence: TGTGCCAGCAGCCAGAACACTGAAGCTTTCTTT. Translation: CASSQNTEAFF. The chain carries TRBV7-9 and TRBJ1-1; D call uncertain. The CDR3 runs to 11 residues. V lost 5 bases and J lost 1, with 2 bases in between. Germline-derived CDR1 and CDR2 are SEHNR and FQNEAQ (reference sequence).